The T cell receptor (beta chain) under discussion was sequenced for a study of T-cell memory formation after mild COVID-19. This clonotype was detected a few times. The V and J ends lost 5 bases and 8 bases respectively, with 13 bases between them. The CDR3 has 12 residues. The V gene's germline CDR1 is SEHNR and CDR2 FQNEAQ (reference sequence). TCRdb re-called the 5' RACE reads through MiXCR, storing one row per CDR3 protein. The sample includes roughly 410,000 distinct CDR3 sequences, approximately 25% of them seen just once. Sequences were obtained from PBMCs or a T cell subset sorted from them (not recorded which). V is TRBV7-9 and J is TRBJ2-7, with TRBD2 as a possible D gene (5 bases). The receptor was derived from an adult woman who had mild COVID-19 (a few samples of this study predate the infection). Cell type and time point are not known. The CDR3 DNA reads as TGTGCCAGCAGCCCGGTTGAGGGCCAGCAGTACTTC. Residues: CASSPVEGQQYF.